The 14 T cell receptor beta chains given below trace back to one sample, sequenced in a study of blood T cell repertoires in COVID-19. Produced via immunoSEQ multiplex PCR; TCRdb's table is partial and in-frame only. This sample has around 220,000 clones, with around 90% found just once. Input material: PBMCs or T cells enriched from blood (not recorded which). The source of these receptors is a woman younger than 45 with acute COVID-19.

The V and J genes are TRBV5-1 and TRBJ2-2; 10 bases are shared with TRBD2. Germline trimming cut 5 bases from V and 6 bases from J; bases unmatched to any gene: 10. There are 16 residues in the CDR3. Per germline, CDR1 SGHRS and CDR2 YFSETQ. In DNA form, the CDR3 reads TGCGCCAGCAGTCACAAGCGGGAGGGCCTCCCCGGGGAGCTGTTTTTT. As protein: CASSHKREGLPGELFF.

J is TRBJ2-6 and V is TRBV6-2 or TRBV6-3, with D possibly being TRBD1 (5 bases). This CDR3 contains 17 residues. V was pared by 7 bases and J by 0 bases, with 16 bases between. Germline V CDR1 and CDR2: MNHEY, SVGEGT. The CDR3 DNA sequence: TGTGCCAGCACCCCATCTTCAGGGTACTCTGGGGCCAACGTCCTGACTTTC. Protein: CASTPSSGYSGANVLTF.

This clone was seen only once. This chain uses TRBV6-4 with TRBJ2-3; 8 bases agree with TRBD2. The CDR3 length is 17 residues. With V trimmed by 0 bases and J by 2 bases, 7 bases remained unmatched. The germline CDR1 and CDR2 sequences are MRHNA and SNTAGT. DNA of the CDR3: TGTGCCAGCAGTGACTCTGCCGGGGGGGCCCCCACAGATACGCAGTATTTT. This translates into CASSDSAGGAPTDTQYF.

The V gene is TRBV4-3, the J gene TRBJ2-2; 7 bases agree with TRBD2. The length of the CDR3 is 16 residues. Unmatched junction bases numbered 9, after V lost 3 bases and J lost 5 bases. Germline V gene sequence: CDR1 LGHNA, CDR2 YSLEER. CDR3 region: CASSHAIGEGTGELFF. The DNA of the CDR3 is TGCGCCAGCAGCCACGCGATCGGGGAGGGGACCGGGGAGCTGTTTTTT.

This chain uses TRBV6-5 with TRBJ2-7; 8 positions match TRBD1. Germline trimming cut 7 bases from V and 4 bases from J; bases unmatched to any gene: 9. The length of the CDR3 is 14 residues. CDR1 MNHEY and CDR2 SVGAGI come from the germline V gene. The CDR3 spells CASTWTGPKYEQYF. CDR3 coding DNA: TGTGCCAGCACATGGACAGGGCCGAAATACGAGCAGTACTTC.

This sequence joins TRBV4-2 and TRBJ1-2; 7 nucleotides line up with TRBD1. The V gene end was trimmed by 3 bases and the J gene end by 5 bases; junction bases not matched to a gene: 6. The length of the CDR3 is 14 residues. Per the germline V gene, CDR1 is LGHNA and CDR2 is YNFKEQ. CDR3: CASSHPDREYGYTF. The CDR3 bases are TGTGCCAGCAGCCATCCAGACAGGGAGTATGGCTACACCTTC.

The chain couples TRBV2 to TRBJ1-4; 7 nucleotides agree with TRBD1. Trimming took 8 bases from V and 13 from J; bases not matched to a gene: 13. The CDR3 covers 13 residues. The germline V gene encodes CDR1 SNHLY and CDR2 FYNNEI. The CDR3, as DNA: TGTGCCAGCCAACAGGGGAAGGACTTGAGACTGTTTTTT. This sequence encodes CASQQGKDLRLFF.

CDR3 nucleotides: TGCGCCAGCAGTGCCGGGACAAGCTATGGCTACACCTTC. The encoded protein is CASSAGTSYGYTF. V and J are TRBV10-2 and TRBJ1-2; possibly TRBD1 for D (6 bases). Germline lookup yields CDR1 WSHSY and CDR2 SAAADI. The V gene lost 4 bases and the J gene lost 4 bases, with 10 bases spanning the gap. This CDR3 comprises 13 residues.

This chain connects TRBV28 to TRBJ1-1; D is ambiguous. The germline gives CDR1 MDHEN, CDR2 SYDVKM. The CDR3 is 12 residues long. With 4 bases removed from V and 5 bases from J, the gap between germline ends came to 8 bases. In nucleotides, the CDR3 is TGTGCCAGCAGTTCCTCGGAGACTGAAGCTTTCTTT. This codes for CASSSSETEAFF.

The chain couples TRBV7-2 to TRBJ2-7; 7 positions agree with TRBD1. Trimming removed 1 base from V and 7 bases from J; junction bases left unmatched: 4. Per germline, CDR1 SGHTA and CDR2 FQGNSA. The CDR3 runs 13 residues. CDR3 sequence (DNA): TGTGCCAGCAGCTTAGACAGGGGCTGGGAGCAGTACTTC. Translating it yields CASSLDRGWEQYF.

The chain links TRBV6-6 to TRBJ1-5; TRBD1 might be the D (6 bases). This CDR3 spans 14 amino acids. Germline V gives CDR1 MNHNY, CDR2 SVGAGI (reference sequence). Deletions cut 7 bases from V and 2 bases from J, with 12 bases between. Here the CDR3 DNA reads TGTGCCAGCAAGGAGGGGGGGGGCAATCAGCCCCAGCATTTT. The encoded protein is CASKEGGGNQPQHF.

This clone was observed a single time. The chain recombines TRBV6-5 with TRBJ1-1, with 9 bases lining up with TRBD1. Germline CDR1 is MNHEY and CDR2 is SVGAGI. The CDR3 is 15 amino acids. The V segment lost 5 bases and the J segment 5 bases; nucleotides outside the gene matches: 9. The CDR3 coding sequence is TGTGCCAGCAGTAAGGGGGGACAGGGTTTGACTGAAGCTTTCTTT. This encodes CASSKGGQGLTEAFF.

This sequence joins TRBV7-2 and TRBJ1-5; D is possibly TRBD1 (6 bases). The V end was cut by 1 base, the J end by 7 bases, with 17 bases between. Germline V gene lookup returns CDR1 SGHTA and CDR2 FQGNSA. The CDR3 has 16 residues. The CDR3 region is CASSLDGTGLGQPQHF. CDR3 nucleotide sequence: TGTGCCAGCAGCTTAGATGGTACAGGGCTTGGACAGCCCCAGCATTTT.

The rearrangement links TRBV4-1 to TRBJ1-1; 12 nucleotides match TRBD1. The V segment lost 4 bases and the J segment 1 base; nucleotides outside the gene matches: 7. The germline V gene has CDR1 MGHRA and CDR2 YSYEKL. The CDR3 consists of 17 residues. This chain's CDR3 is CASSPRDRGLGNTEAFF. Written as DNA, the CDR3 is TGCGCCAGCAGCCCCCGGGACAGGGGGCTTGGGAACACTGAAGCTTTCTTT.